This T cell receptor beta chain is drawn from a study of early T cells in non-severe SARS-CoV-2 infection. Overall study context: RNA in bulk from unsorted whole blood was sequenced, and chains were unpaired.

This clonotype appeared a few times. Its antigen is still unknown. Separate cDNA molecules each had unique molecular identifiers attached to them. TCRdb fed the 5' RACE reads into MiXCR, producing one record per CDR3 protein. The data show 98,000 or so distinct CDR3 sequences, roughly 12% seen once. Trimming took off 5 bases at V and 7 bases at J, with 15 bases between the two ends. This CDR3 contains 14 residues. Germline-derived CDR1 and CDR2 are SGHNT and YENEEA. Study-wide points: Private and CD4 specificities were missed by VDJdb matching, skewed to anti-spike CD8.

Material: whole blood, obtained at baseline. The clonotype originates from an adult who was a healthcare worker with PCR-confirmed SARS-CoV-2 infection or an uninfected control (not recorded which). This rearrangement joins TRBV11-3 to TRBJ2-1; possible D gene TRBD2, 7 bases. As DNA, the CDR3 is TGTGCCAGCAGCCGGGGGGCGGAATATAATGAGCAGTTCTTC. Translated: CASSRGAEYNEQFF.